This section outlines one T cell receptor (beta chain) sequence together with its context. The entry originates in a study of T cell clonotyping in hematopoietic cell transplantation. Method: immunoSEQ multiplex PCR; TCRdb's copy keeps in-frame clones and lacks some. The data contain about 36,000 clones, 88% of them singletons. The CDR3 runs to 13 residues. Per germline, CDR1 SGHRS and CDR2 YFSETQ. The ends were cut back, 5 bases at V and 4 bases at J, with 10 bases in the middle. Specimen: peripheral blood mononuclear cells. This receptor was obtained from a middle-aged woman in good health. Some clones in this sample may be carry-over from other donors' samples. This chain links TRBV5-1 with TRBJ1-5; D gene unclear. The CDR3 sequence: CASSWDENQPQHF. The CDR3 nucleotides are TGCGCCAGCAGTTGGGATGAAAATCAGCCCCAGCATTTT.